Listed here are 26 T cell receptor beta chains from one sample, sequenced in a study of T cell repertoires in cytomegalovirus infection. One entry per CDR3 protein, called by TCRdb with MiXCR from the reads. Of 630,000 or so distinct CDR3 sequences in the sample, about 24% were seen once. Input material: CD8+ T cells from PBMCs. The source of these receptors is a human donor in good health (CMV status not recorded). Some clones in this sample may be carry-over from other donors' samples.

The V gene is TRBV27, the J gene TRBJ2-7; 10 nucleotides agree with TRBD1. The V segment lost 5 bases and the J segment 1 base; nucleotides outside the gene matches: 2. In germline, CDR1 is MNHEY, CDR2 SMNVEV (reference sequence). The CDR3 extends over 14 amino acids. CDR3 DNA: TGTGCCAGCAGTCGACAGGGGGCATCCTACGAGCAGTACGTC. Protein: CASSRQGASYEQYV.

The V and J genes are TRBV29-1 and TRBJ2-7, with D perhaps assigned TRBD1 or TRBD2 (5 bases each). V lost 8 bases and J 3 bases, leaving 17 bases between the germline ends. Germline V gene lookup returns CDR1 SQVTM and CDR2 ANQGSEA. This CDR3 spans 13 amino acids. CDR3 protein: CSFVDTGNYEQYF. The CDR3, as DNA: TGCAGCTTTGTGGACACCGGGAACTACGAGCAGTACTTC.

V is TRBV7-9 and J is TRBJ2-1, with 7 bases matching TRBD2. The V segment lost 5 bases and the J segment 6 bases; nucleotides outside the gene matches: 19. Germline CDR1 and CDR2: SEHNR and FQNEAQ (reference sequence). The CDR3 extends over 18 amino acids. The CDR3: CASSPGTNSGLTGNEQFF. The CDR3 coding sequence is TGTGCCAGCAGCCCGGGCACTAATAGCGGGCTTACCGGCAATGAGCAGTTCTTC.

This clonotype was observed a single time. V gene TRBV6-6 combines with J gene TRBJ1-6; D is uncertain. The germline V gene encodes CDR1 MNHNY and CDR2 SVGAGI (reference sequence). There are 16 residues in the CDR3. V lost 0 bases and J 5 bases, leaving 11 bases between the germline ends. CDR3 nucleotide sequence: TGTGCCAGCAGTTACTCAGGGAACCCACATAATTCACCCCTCCACTTT. Its protein product is CASSYSGNPHNSPLHF.

This clonotype was seen a single time. Just one base apart from a much larger clone, this may be a read error. The rearrangement links TRBV12-3 or TRBV12-4 to TRBJ2-2; TRBD2 matches 7 bases. The CDR3 is 16 amino acids. In DNA form, the CDR3 reads TGTGCCACCAGTTTAGGGCTAGCGGACGGCACCGGGGAGCTGTTTTTT. Translating gives CATSLGLADGTGELFF.

Comment on this clonotype: A clone one base away is much larger, so this may be a read error. The rearrangement uses TRBV7-9 and TRBJ1-4; no clear D. This CDR3 is built from 13 residues. Trimming stripped 2 bases from V and 0 bases from J, with 1 base between. The germline V gene has CDR1 SEHNR and CDR2 FQNEAQ (reference sequence). In DNA, the CDR3 is TGTGCCAGCAGCTTAACAACTAATGAAAAACTGTTTTTT. Protein: CASSLTTNEKLFF.

CDR3 region: CASSSAGNSEYTF. DNA for the CDR3: TGTGCCAGCAGTTCCGCCGGGAACTCAGAGTACACCTTC. The chain employs TRBV6-2 or TRBV6-3 and TRBJ1-2; D remains ambiguous. Germline V CDR1 and CDR2: MNHEY, SVGEGT. V was clipped by 4 bases and J by 11 bases, with 17 bases between them. The CDR3 extends over 13 amino acids.

In this sample, this clonotype turned up many times. This rearrangement joins TRBV20-1 to TRBJ2-1; 7 bases agree with TRBD1. The CDR3 length is 14 residues. Germline V CDR1 and CDR2: DFQATT, SNEGSKA (reference sequence). The V segment lost 4 bases and the J segment 3 bases; nucleotides outside the gene matches: 6. The CDR3 region is CSATDRANYNEQFF. Written as DNA, the CDR3 is TGCAGTGCTACTGACAGGGCCAACTACAATGAGCAGTTCTTC.

This clonotype was detected only a few times. In DNA form, the CDR3 reads TGTGCCAGCAGTGAAAAGGGCCGCGTGAGCTCCTACAATGAGCAGTTCTTC. Its translation: CASSEKGRVSSYNEQFF. The V call is TRBV2, the J call TRBJ2-1; D is ambiguous. Germline V gene sequence: CDR1 SNHLY, CDR2 FYNNEI. The CDR3 spans 17 residues. V was clipped by 2 bases and J by 0 bases, with 14 bases between them.

The sample holds a few counts of this clonotype. This rearrangement joins TRBV6-5 to TRBJ2-1; D unresolved. With 0 bases removed from V and 10 bases from J, the gap between germline ends came to 10 bases. The germline V gene encodes CDR1 MNHEY and CDR2 SVGAGI. CDR3 length: 13 amino acids. CDR3 DNA sequence: TGTGCCAGCAGTTACTCTTCGTTGAAGGAGCAGTTCTTC. Protein: CASSYSSLKEQFF.

This clonotype was counted a few times. J is TRBJ2-3 and V is TRBV14; TRBD2 agrees at 8 bases. V lost 4 bases to trimming and J lost 6 bases; unmatched junction nucleotides: 9. The CDR3 is 15 residues long. Germline V gene sequence: CDR1 SGHDN, CDR2 FVKESK. The CDR3 region has the DNA TGTGCCAGCAGCCCCGGGGGGGGGGCCGGGGATACGCAGTATTTT. Encoded protein: CASSPGGGAGDTQYF.

Comments on this clonotype: A single base separates this from a much larger clone, so it may be a read error. The chain is built from TRBV28 and TRBJ1-6; D call uncertain. Trimming took off 6 bases at V and 1 base at J, with 16 bases between the two ends. The CDR3 consists of 17 residues. CDR1 and CDR2 from the germline V gene are MDHEN and SYDVKM. In DNA form, the CDR3 reads TGTGCCAGCAGCTCCCTCAGGCGGGGTTCCTATAATTCACCCCTCCACTTT. Its translation is CASSSLRRGSYNSPLHF.

This clonotype was recorded many times. This chain uses TRBV7-9 with TRBJ2-5; no firm D call. CDR3 length equals 14 residues. Trimming cost V 1 base and J 4 bases, with 10 bases left between them. Germline V CDR1 and CDR2: SEHNR, FQNEAQ (reference sequence). The CDR3, as DNA: TGTGCCAGCAGCTTAGTCGGTTCGGGAGAGACCCAGTACTTC. This translates into CASSLVGSGETQYF.

The table lists this clonotype with a few counts. A much larger clonotype is one base distant, so this may be a read error. The J gene is TRBJ2-6, the V gene TRBV7-8; 8 nucleotides agree with TRBD1. The CDR3 totals 17 residues. From germline, CDR1 is SGHVS and CDR2 FQNEAQ. The CDR3 DNA reads as TGTGTCAGCAGCAGCCAGGACAGGGTGGCCGGGGCCAACGTCCTGACTTTC. Its translation is CVSSSQDRVAGANVLTF.

This clonotype was recorded at least ten times. The chain employs TRBV7-6 and TRBJ2-7; D call uncertain. This CDR3 spans 13 amino acids. Germline CDR1 and CDR2: SGHVS and FNYEAQ. V dropped 5 bases and J dropped 5 bases, with 13 bases sitting between them. For the CDR3, the DNA is TGTGCCAGCAGCCCCGGCTTATGGAACGAGCAGTACTTC. It is translated as CASSPGLWNEQYF.

Remarks on this clonotype: Relative to the germline gene, one junction end is altered; a read error may explain this. The chain employs TRBV7-9 and TRBJ2-5, with a weak D call TRBD2 (5 bases). This CDR3 is built from 12 residues. The germline V gene encodes CDR1 SEHNR and CDR2 FQNEAQ (reference sequence). The CDR3 nucleotides are TGTGTCAGCCCGGAACTAGAAGAGACCCAGTACTTC. Residues: CVSPELEETQYF.

V usage is TRBV19 and J usage is TRBJ2-3; perhaps TRBD1 as D (6 bases). V was clipped by 4 bases and J by 2 bases, with 13 bases between them. Germline CDR1 reads LNHDA; CDR2 reads SQIVND (reference sequence). This CDR3 comprises 15 residues. Here the CDR3 reads CASSTTGLLTDTQYF. The CDR3 DNA reads as TGTGCCAGTAGTACCACAGGGCTACTCACAGATACGCAGTATTTT.

This clonotype was recorded a few times. The V call is TRBV12-3 or TRBV12-4, the J call TRBJ2-5; 7 bases map to TRBD1. The CDR3 consists of 15 residues. V lost 3 bases, J lost 2 bases, and 6 bases stayed unmatched. The chain's CDR3 is CASSFFGTEQETQYF. The CDR3 region has the DNA TGTGCCAGCAGTTTTTTCGGGACAGAGCAAGAGACCCAGTACTTC.

J is TRBJ1-5 and V is TRBV7-2; D might be TRBD1 (5 bases). The CDR3 contains 14 residues. Between the trimmed V and J ends, which lost 6 bases and 8 bases, there was a span of 17 bases. CDR1 is SGHTA and CDR2 is FQGNSA in the germline V gene. The CDR3 reads CASSRGGNLEPQHF. The CDR3 nucleotides read TGTGCCAGCAGTCGCGGGGGGAACCTTGAGCCCCAGCATTTT.

In this sample, this clonotype turned up many times. The V and J genes are TRBV28 and TRBJ2-7; 9 bases map to TRBD1. The CDR3 is 16 amino acids. Germline loops: CDR1 MDHEN, CDR2 SYDVKM. V was pared by 6 bases and J by 2 bases, with 11 bases of the junction left unmatched. CDR3 coding DNA: TGTGCCAGCAGCCCCGTAGACAGGGGGATCCCCTACGAGCAGTACGTC. It specifies CASSPVDRGIPYEQYV.

The rearrangement links TRBV24-1 to TRBJ2-1, with D possibly being TRBD1 (8 bases). CDR1 is KGHDR, CDR2 SFDVKD, per germline. The CDR3 length is 14 residues. Trimming stripped 6 bases from V and 7 bases from J, with 15 bases between. Here the CDR3 reads CATSYDRGGNEQFF. The CDR3 DNA reads TGTGCCACCAGTTACGACAGGGGAGGGAATGAGCAGTTCTTC.

The chain is built from TRBV4-1 and TRBJ2-3, with D possibly TRBD2 on 6 matching bases. The CDR3 extends over 15 amino acids. Germline values: CDR1 MGHRA, CDR2 YSYEKL. The V gene lost 2 bases and the J gene lost 2 bases, with 11 bases spanning the gap. The CDR3 here is CASSQHSGDTDTQYF. CDR3 DNA sequence: TGCGCCAGCAGCCAACATAGCGGAGACACAGATACGCAGTATTTT.

This chain links TRBV9 with TRBJ2-1; 13 bases are shared with TRBD2. Germline-derived CDR1 and CDR2 are SGDLS and YYNGEE. V lost 4 bases and J lost 5; bases outside the gene matches: 6. The CDR3 covers 16 residues. CDR3 residues: CASSPRGLAGNNEQFF. CDR3 coding DNA: TGTGCCAGCAGCCCCCGGGGACTAGCGGGGAACAATGAGCAGTTCTTC.

This clonotype appeared many times. The chain uses TRBV6-6 and TRBJ2-2; 8 bases are shared with TRBD1. Germline CDR1 is MNHNY and CDR2 is SVGAGI (reference sequence). CDR3 size: 16 residues. Losses at the gene ends were 6 bases for V and 3 bases for J; bases not matched to a gene: 9. The CDR3 spells CASRTKGQVYTGELFF. The CDR3 nucleotides read TGTGCCAGCAGAACCAAGGGACAGGTGTACACCGGGGAGCTGTTTTTT.

At least ten counts were recorded for this clonotype. V usage is TRBV7-8 and J usage is TRBJ1-1, with D tentatively TRBD1 (5 bases). V gave up 0 bases and J gave up 7 bases, with 12 bases separating them. The CDR3 has 14 amino acids. The germline V gene has CDR1 SGHVS and CDR2 FQNEAQ. This chain's CDR3 is CASSLAGGGIEAFF. The CDR3, as DNA: TGTGCCAGCAGCTTAGCGGGGGGAGGGATTGAAGCTTTCTTT.

As regards this clonotype: The junction differs from germline at one of its ends, possibly a read error. Written as DNA, the CDR3 is TGCAGTGCAAGAGGTCCGGGACAGGGGAGCTCCTACAATGAGCAGTTCTTC. This encodes CSARGPGQGSSYNEQFF. The V and J genes are TRBV20-1 and TRBJ2-1; TRBD1 aligns across 10 bases. Germline V gives CDR1 DFQATT, CDR2 SNEGSKA (reference sequence). The CDR3 is made up of 17 amino acids.